Given below is one T cell receptor beta chain in context. TCRdb independently ran MiXCR on the 5' RACE reads; one entry per CDR3 protein. This sample has 1,800,000 or so distinct CDR3 sequences, with around a third found just once. These data are taken from a study of identical twins. V was pared by 4 bases and J by 4 bases, with 15 bases of the junction left unmatched. The CDR3 covers 17 residues. Germline CDR1 is SGHRS and CDR2 is YFSETQ. This sequence joins TRBV5-1 and TRBJ2-3, with 7 bases fitting TRBD2. This sequence originates from a newborn girl in good health. Sequencing used cord blood. In DNA form, the CDR3 reads TGCGCCAGCAGCGGACGACTAGCCTTCCTCACGCCAGATACGCAGTATTTT. It codes for CASSGRLAFLTPDTQYF. The full variable domain, completed using reference TRBV5-1 and TRBJ2-3, is KAGVTQTPRYLIKTRGQQVTLSCSPISGHRSVSWYQQTPGQGLQFLFEYFSETQRNKGNFPGRFSGRQFSNSRSEMNVSTLELGDSALYLCASSGRLAFLTPDTQYFGPGTRLTVL.